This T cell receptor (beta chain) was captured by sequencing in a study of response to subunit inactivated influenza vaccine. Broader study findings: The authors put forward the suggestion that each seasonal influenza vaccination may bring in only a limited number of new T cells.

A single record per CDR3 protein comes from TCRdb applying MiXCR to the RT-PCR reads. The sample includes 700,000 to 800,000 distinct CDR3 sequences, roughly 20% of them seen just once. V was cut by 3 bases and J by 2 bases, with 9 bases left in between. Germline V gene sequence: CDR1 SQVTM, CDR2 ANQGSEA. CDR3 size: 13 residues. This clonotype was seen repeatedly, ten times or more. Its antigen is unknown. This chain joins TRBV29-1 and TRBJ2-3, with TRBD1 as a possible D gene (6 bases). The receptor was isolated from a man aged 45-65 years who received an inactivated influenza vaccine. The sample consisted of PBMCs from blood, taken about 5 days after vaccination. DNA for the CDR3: TGCAGCGTTGAGAGACAGGTCACAGATACGCAGTATTTT. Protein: CSVERQVTDTQYF.